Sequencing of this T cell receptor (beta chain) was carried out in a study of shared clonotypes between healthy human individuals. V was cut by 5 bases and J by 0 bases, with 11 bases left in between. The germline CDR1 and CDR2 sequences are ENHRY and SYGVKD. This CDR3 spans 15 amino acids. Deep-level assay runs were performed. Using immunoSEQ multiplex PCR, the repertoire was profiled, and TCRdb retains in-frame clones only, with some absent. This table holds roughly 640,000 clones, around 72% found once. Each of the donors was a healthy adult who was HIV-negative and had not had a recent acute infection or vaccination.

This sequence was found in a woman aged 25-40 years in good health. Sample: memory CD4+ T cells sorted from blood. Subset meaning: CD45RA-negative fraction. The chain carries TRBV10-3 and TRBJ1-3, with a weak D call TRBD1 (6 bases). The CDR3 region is CAISRTGNSGNTIYF. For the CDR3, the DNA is TGTGCCATCAGTCGCACAGGGAACTCTGGAAACACCATATATTTT.